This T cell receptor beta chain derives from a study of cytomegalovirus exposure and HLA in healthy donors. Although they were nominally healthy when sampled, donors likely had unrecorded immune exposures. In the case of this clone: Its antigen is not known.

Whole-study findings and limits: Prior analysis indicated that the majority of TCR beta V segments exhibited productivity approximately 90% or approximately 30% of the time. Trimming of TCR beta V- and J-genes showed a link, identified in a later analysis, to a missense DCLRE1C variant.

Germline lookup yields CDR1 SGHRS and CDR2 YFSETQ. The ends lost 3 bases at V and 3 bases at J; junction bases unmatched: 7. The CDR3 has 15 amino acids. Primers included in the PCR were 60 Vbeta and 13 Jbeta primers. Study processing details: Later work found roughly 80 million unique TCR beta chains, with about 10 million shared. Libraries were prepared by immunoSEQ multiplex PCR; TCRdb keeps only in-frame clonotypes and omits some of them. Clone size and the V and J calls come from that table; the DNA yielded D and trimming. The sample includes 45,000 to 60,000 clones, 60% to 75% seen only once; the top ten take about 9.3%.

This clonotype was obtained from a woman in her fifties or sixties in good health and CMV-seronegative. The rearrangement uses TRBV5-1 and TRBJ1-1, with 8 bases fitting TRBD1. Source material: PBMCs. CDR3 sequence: CASSSQGAPDTEAFF. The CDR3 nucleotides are TGCGCCAGCAGCTCCCAGGGGGCACCAGACACTGAAGCTTTCTTT.